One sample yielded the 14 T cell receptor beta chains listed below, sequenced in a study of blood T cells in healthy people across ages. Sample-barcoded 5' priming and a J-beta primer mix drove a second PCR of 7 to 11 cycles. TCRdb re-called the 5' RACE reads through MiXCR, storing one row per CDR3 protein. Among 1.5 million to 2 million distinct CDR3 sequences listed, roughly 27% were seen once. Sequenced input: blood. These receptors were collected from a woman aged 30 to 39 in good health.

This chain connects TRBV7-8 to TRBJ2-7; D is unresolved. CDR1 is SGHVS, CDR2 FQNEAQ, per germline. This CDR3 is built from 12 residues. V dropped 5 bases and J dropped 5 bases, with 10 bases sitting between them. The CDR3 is CASSPTENEQYF. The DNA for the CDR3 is TGTGCCAGCAGCCCGACCGAAAACGAGCAGTACTTC.

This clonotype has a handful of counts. The chain's CDR3 is CSVAGSQGGTDTQYF. The DNA of the CDR3 is TGCAGCGTTGCTGGTTCCCAGGGCGGGACAGATACGCAGTATTTT. This rearrangement joins TRBV29-1 to TRBJ2-3; D assignment may be TRBD1 or TRBD2 (5 bases each). This CDR3 has 15 amino acids. V shed 4 bases and J shed 3 bases, with 17 bases lying between them. The germline V gene has CDR1 SQVTM and CDR2 ANQGSEA.

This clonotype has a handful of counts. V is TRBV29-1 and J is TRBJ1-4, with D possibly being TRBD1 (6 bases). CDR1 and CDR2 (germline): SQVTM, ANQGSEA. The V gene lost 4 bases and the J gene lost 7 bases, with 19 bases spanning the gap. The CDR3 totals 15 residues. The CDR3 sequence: CSVVGFETGGEKLFF. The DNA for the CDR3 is TGCAGCGTTGTGGGGTTCGAGACAGGTGGTGAAAAACTGTTTTTT.

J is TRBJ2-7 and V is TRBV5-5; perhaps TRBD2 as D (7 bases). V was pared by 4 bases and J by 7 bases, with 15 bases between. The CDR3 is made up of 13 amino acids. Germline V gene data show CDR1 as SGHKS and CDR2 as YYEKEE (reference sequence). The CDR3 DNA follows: TGTGCCAGCAGCCGGGGGGCCCAGGGGGAGCAGTACTTC. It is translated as CASSRGAQGEQYF.

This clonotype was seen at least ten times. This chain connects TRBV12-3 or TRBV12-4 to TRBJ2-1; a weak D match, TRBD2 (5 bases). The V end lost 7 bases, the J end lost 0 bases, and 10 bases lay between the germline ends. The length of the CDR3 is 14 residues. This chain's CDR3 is CASISGISYNEQFF. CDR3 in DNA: TGTGCCAGCATCTCGGGGATCTCCTACAATGAGCAGTTCTTC.

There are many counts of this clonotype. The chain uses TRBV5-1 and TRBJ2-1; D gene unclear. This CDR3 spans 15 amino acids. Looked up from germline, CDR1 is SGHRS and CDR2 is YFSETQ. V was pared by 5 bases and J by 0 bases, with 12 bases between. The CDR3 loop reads CASRITDNSYNEQFF. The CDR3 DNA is TGCGCCAGCAGGATTACAGACAACTCCTACAATGAGCAGTTCTTC.

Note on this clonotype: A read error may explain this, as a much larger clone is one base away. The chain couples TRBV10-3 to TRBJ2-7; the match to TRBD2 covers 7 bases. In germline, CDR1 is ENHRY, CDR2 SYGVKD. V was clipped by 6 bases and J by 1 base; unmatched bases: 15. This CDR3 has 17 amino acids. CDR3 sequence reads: CAIRGAIGGSVSYEQYF. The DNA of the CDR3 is TGTGCCATCAGGGGAGCAATTGGCGGGAGCGTGTCCTACGAGCAGTACTTC.

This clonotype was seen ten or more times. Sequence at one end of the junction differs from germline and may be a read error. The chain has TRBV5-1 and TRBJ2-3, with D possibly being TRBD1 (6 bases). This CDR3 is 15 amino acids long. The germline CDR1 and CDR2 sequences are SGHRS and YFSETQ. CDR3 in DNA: TGTGCCAGCAGCCTGGACAGTTCTAGCACAGATACGCAGTATTTT. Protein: CASSLDSSSTDTQYF.

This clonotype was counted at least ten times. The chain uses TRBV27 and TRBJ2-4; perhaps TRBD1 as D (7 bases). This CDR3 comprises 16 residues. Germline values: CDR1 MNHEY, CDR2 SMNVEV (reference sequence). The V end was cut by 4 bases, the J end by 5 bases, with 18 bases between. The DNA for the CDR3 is TGTGCCAGCAGTTCCTTCAGGGGGGCAGGCCAAAACATTCAGTACTTC. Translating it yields CASSSFRGAGQNIQYF.

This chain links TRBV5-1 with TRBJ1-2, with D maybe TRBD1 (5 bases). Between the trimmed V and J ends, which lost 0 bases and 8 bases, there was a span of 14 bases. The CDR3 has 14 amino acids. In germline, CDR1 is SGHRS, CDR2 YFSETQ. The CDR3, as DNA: TGCGCCAGCAGCTTGGAGGGGAGAGGTGAAGGCTACACCTTC. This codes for CASSLEGRGEGYTF.

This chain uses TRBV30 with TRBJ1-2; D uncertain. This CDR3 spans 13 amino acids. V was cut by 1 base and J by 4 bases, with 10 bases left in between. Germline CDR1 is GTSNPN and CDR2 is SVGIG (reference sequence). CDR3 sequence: CAWSGGVRYGYTF. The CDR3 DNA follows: TGTGCCTGGAGTGGTGGGGTTCGCTATGGCTACACCTTC.

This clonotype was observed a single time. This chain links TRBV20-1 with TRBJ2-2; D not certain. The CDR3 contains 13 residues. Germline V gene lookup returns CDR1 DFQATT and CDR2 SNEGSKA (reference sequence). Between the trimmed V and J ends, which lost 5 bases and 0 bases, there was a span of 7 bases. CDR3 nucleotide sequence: TGCAGTGCTCAACCTACGAACACCGGGGAGCTGTTTTTT. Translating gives CSAQPTNTGELFF.

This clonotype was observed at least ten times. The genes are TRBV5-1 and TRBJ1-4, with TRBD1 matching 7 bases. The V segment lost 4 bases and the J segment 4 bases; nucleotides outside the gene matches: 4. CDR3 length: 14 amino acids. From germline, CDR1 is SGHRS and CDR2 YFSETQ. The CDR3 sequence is CASSVDRVNEKLFF. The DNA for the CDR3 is TGCGCCAGCAGCGTAGACAGGGTTAATGAAAAACTGTTTTTT.

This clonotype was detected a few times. The CDR3 region is CAATGLATSYEQYF. The DNA for the CDR3 is TGTGCCGCAACAGGACTAGCGACCTCCTACGAGCAGTACTTC. This sequence joins TRBV6-2 or TRBV6-3 and TRBJ2-7; TRBD2 matches 9 bases. Germline V lookup: CDR1 MNHEY, CDR2 SVGEGT. After removal of 11 bases from V and 0 bases from J, the junction contained 8 bases not matched to a gene. This CDR3 region has 14 residues.